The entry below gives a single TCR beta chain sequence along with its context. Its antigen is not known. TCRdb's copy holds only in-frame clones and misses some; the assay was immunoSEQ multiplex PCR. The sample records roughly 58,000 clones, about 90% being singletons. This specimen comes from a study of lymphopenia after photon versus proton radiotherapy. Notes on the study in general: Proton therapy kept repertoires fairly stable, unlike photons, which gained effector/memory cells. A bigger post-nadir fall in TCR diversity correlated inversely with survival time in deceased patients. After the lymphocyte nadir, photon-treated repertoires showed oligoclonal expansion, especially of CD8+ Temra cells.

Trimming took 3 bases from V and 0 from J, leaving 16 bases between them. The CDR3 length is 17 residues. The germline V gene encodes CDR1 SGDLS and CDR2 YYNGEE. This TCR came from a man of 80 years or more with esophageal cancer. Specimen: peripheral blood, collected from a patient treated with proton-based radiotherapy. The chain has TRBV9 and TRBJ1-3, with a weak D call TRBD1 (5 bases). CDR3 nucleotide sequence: TGTGCCAGCAGCGGACGCGGGACGCCCGTCTCTGGAAACACCATATATTTT. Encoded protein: CASSGRGTPVSGNTIYF.